The sequence of this T cell receptor beta chain was determined in a study of cytomegalovirus exposure and HLA in healthy donors. Turning to the study itself: Earlier findings included 117 million unique TCR beta sequences obtained from 180 million or so T cells.

CDR3 length equals 15 residues. Germline V CDR1 and CDR2: LNHDA, SQIVND (reference sequence). After removal of 6 bases from V and 4 bases from J, the junction contained 10 bases not matched to a gene. The PCR employed 60 Vbeta primers together with 13 Jbeta primers. Authors' data handling: In a later analysis, of 79 million or so unique beta chains, about 12 million appeared in at least two donors. Measured with immunoSEQ multiplex PCR; TCRdb has only the in-frame clones, and not every one. The V and J calls and clone size were taken over from that table, and D and trimming were inferred from the DNA. The sample has some 180,000 clones; approximately 84% are singletons. General study points: Several of the most significant clusters appeared linked to common viral pathogens, based on a later analysis. Several V segments, TRBV6-2 and TRBV6-3 among them, could not be told apart and were dropped.

To note about this clone: What it recognizes is unknown.

The J gene is TRBJ2-7, the V gene TRBV19, with 9 bases identical to TRBD1. The sequence was collected from a girl under three years old in good health and CMV-seronegative. The specimen was PBMCs. The CDR3 region is CASSYDRGSYYEQYF. In DNA, the CDR3 is TGTGCCAGTAGCTACGACAGGGGGTCATATTACGAGCAGTACTTC.